The sample holds a few counts of the clone carrying this TCR beta chain. Its antigen is as yet unknown. This record comes from a study of T cells after yellow fever vaccination. Regarding the study as a whole: Most clones from primary vaccination resurfaced after the booster (around 95% CD4, less than 90% CD8).

Trimming cost V 1 base and J 9 bases, with 10 bases left between them. The CDR3 covers 12 residues. Germline V gene sequence: CDR1 SGHDN, CDR2 FVKESK. TCRdb passed the 5' RACE reads through MiXCR, listing each CDR3 protein once. Of 620,000 or so distinct CDR3 sequences in the sample, 9% to 15% were seen once. The sequenced sample was PBMCs, obtained on the day of the yellow fever booster vaccination. The gene calls are TRBV14 and TRBJ2-7; maybe TRBD1 (7 bases). This clonotype was sampled from a man aged 30-40 years who received the YFV17D yellow fever vaccine. In DNA, the CDR3 is TGTGCCAGCAGCCAAGCCAGGGGGGCGCAGTACTTC. Protein product: CASSQARGAQYF.